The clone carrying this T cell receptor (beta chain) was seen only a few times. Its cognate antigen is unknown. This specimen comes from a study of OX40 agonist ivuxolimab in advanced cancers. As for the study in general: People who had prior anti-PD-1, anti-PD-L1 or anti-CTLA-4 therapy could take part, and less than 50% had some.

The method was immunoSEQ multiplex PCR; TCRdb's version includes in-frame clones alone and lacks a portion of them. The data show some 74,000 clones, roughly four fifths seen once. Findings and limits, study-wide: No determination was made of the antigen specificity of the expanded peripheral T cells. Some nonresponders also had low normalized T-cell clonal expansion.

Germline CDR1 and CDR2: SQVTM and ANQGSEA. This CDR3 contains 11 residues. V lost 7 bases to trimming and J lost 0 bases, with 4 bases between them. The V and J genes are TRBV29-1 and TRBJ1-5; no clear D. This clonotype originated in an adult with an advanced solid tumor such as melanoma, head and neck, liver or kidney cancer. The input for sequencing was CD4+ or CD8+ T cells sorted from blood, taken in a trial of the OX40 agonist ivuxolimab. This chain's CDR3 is CSGYSNQPQHF. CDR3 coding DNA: TGCAGCGGCTATAGCAATCAGCCCCAGCATTTT.